The rows below give T cell receptor beta chains drawn from one sample of a study of human T cells and chemical hapten exposure. MiXCR was run by TCRdb on the RACE reads, yielding one entry per CDR3 protein. Here the sample spans tens of thousands of distinct CDR3 sequences, about 10% being singletons. Specimen: whole blood, collected in connection with sensitization to the hapten diphenylcyclopropenone (DPC). The receptors shown here come from a woman between 50 and 59 years old with alopecia areata. Some clones in this sample may be carry-over from other donors' samples. Each CDR3 is given with its conserved first and last residue. The D gene is left open where the match is weak. Clone size is stated in some rows and not others, as once, few, many or a class when expanded.

j_call,v_call,clone_size,d_call,cdr3_nt,cdr3_aa
TRBJ1-5,TRBV4-3,NA,NA,TGCGCCAGCAGCCAAGAGTACTGGCAGCCCCAGCATTTT,CASSQEYWQPQHF
TRBJ2-6,TRBV30,few,TRBD2,TGTGCCTGGAGGAGGCCTAGCGGGAGCTCTGGGGCCAACGTCCTGACTTTC,CAWRRPSGSSGANVLTF
TRBJ2-5,TRBV5-5,NA,TRBD2,TGTGCCAGCCGGAGGAGCGGGATCCAGCAAGAGACCCAGTACTTC,CASRRSGIQQETQYF
TRBJ2-1,TRBV7-6,NA,NA,TGTGTCAGCAGCTTGTCCCTAGGGGCGCGTGAGCAGTTCTTC,CVSSLSLGAREQFF
TRBJ1-5,TRBV2,NA,NA,TGTGCCAGCAGCGCCGACAGTAGGCAGCATTTT,CASSADSRQHF
TRBJ2-1,TRBV4-2,many,NA,TGTGCCAGCAGCCAAGTGAGTCTTAGCTCCTACAATGAGCAGTTCTTC,CASSQVSLSSYNEQFF
TRBJ1-1,TRBV9,NA,NA,TGTGCCAGCAGCCCGGGGGTGTACCCTGAAGCTTTCTTT,CASSPGVYPEAFF
TRBJ2-1,TRBV6-4,many,TRBD2,TGTGCCAGCAGTTCCCGGGCGGGAGAGCACAATGAGCAGTTCTTC,CASSSRAGEHNEQFF
TRBJ2-5,TRBV4-3,NA,NA,TGCGCCAGCAGCCAAGATCGGGGAGAGACCCAGTACTTC,CASSQDRGETQYF
TRBJ1-2,TRBV7-9,NA,NA,TGTGCCAGCAGCTTAGCACGGGACTATGGCTACACCTTC,CASSLARDYGYTF
TRBJ2-1,TRBV24-1,many,NA,TGTGCCACCAGTGGGGGCCCCATTAGCTCCTACAATGAGCAGTTCTTC,CATSGGPISSYNEQFF
TRBJ1-1,TRBV18,NA,NA,TGTGCCAGCTCACCACAAGAGGGGATTAGGACTGAAGCTTTCTTT,CASSPQEGIRTEAFF
TRBJ2-5,TRBV11-2,many,TRBD2,TGTGCCAGCAGCTTCCCGGGGGGAGGAGAGACCCAGTACTTC,CASSFPGGGETQYF
TRBJ2-5,TRBV29-1,many,NA,TGCAGCGTCCTGTCCGAGGGCCAGTACTTC,CSVLSEGQYF
TRBJ2-7,TRBV29-1,NA,TRBD1,TGCAGCGTTTATGGACAGGTCGGGCAGTACTTC,CSVYGQVGQYF
TRBJ1-6,TRBV7-2,many,NA,TGTGCCAGCAGGCGGGACATACCCCTCCACTTT,CASRRDIPLHF
TRBJ1-2,TRBV6-5,many,NA,TGTGCCAGCAGTTACTCTGACGGAGGCGGCTACACCTTC,CASSYSDGGGYTF
TRBJ2-1,TRBV3-1,few,TRBD2,TGTGCCAGCAGCCAAGACCCGGGAGGGCCCTATGAGCAGTTCTTC,CASSQDPGGPYEQFF
TRBJ1-1,TRBV6-2/TRBV6-3,NA,TRBD1,TGTGCCAGCAGGAAAGACAGGGGTGGCACTGAAGCTTTCTTT,CASRKDRGGTEAFF
TRBJ2-7,TRBV27,many,NA,TGTGCCAGCCGTTCAACCGGGAGACACGAGCAGTACTTC,CASRSTGRHEQYF
TRBJ2-1,TRBV7-9,few,NA,TGTGCCAGCAGCATCCTAAACAATGGAGAATACAATGAGCAGTTCTTC,CASSILNNGEYNEQFF
TRBJ1-1,TRBV30,many,NA,TGTGCCTGGAGATGGAACACTGAAGCTTTCTTT,CAWRWNTEAFF
TRBJ2-3,TRBV20-1,NA,TRBD1,TGCAGTGCGACATACGGACAGGGAGGCACAGATACGCAGTATTTT,CSATYGQGGTDTQYF
TRBJ1-1,TRBV29-1,NA,NA,TGCAGCGTTGATTTAGGGGCCACGAACACTGAAGCTTTCTTT,CSVDLGATNTEAFF